Listed here is a single T cell receptor (beta chain). Its target is unknown. Germline V gene lookup returns CDR1 SNHLY and CDR2 FYNNEI. V shed 8 bases and J 6 bases; nucleotides not matched to a gene: 5. The CDR3 length is 13 residues. Assay used: immunoSEQ multiplex PCR; TCRdb lists only in-frame clones, some missing. This sample carries about 45,000 clones, 70% to 75% of them seen once, and the ten largest clones take approximately 8.6%. The entry originates in a study of vaccination effects on CD4 cells after COVID-19. Study context: Within the ViraFEST assay, antigen-specific CD4+ T cells underwent expansion with viral peptide pools prior to sequencing. Convalescent patients (n = two) were sampled 16 days and one week prevaccination. Notes on the study in general: Convalescent patients were scarce in the study, and it lacked early post-infection timepoints.

Scientists isolated CD4+ T cells after an approximately 9-day culture period ended. The individual was infected with SARS-CoV-2 between March and December 2020, as confirmed by PCR. Sequencing was performed on CD4+ T cells from PBMCs cultured without peptide, taken before COVID-19 vaccination. This rearrangement joins TRBV2 to TRBJ1-4, with TRBD1 matching 8 bases. This TCR was recovered from a human donor who had a prior SARS-CoV-2 infection. CDR3 residues: CASDDRGDEKLFF. The CDR3 DNA is TGTGCCAGCGACGACAGGGGTGATGAAAAACTGTTTTTT. The full variable domain, in which reference TRBV2 and TRBJ1-4 provide the parts outside the CDR3, is EPEVTQTPSHQVTQMGQEVILRCVPISNHLYFYWYRQILGQKVEFLVSFYNNEISEKSEIFDDQFSVERPDGSNFTLKIRSTKLEDSAMYFCASDDRGDEKLFFGSGTQLSVL.